One and the same sample provided the 22 T cell receptor beta chains below, sequenced in a study of response to subunit inactivated influenza vaccine (dated by TCRdb to 2016 to 2019). Receptor libraries were prepared by RT-PCR. The sequencer listed for this sample is Illumina HiSeq 2500. TCRdb trimmed the raw reads at Q25, called clones with MiXCR and kept productive beta chains. Identical CDR3 proteins give one entry, which carries the most common genes and DNA. For this sample the table gives about 180,000 distinct CDR3 sequences, of which about 11% were detected only once. The ten most abundant clones make up around 40% of the sample. The source was CD8+ T cells sorted from PBMCs, collected less than 30 months after vaccination. Receptors originate from a man between 50 and 75 years old who received an inactivated influenza vaccine. Donor details come from another sample of the same person, matched by shared clones.

Many counts were recorded for this clonotype. This sequence joins TRBV27 and TRBJ2-7, with D possibly called TRBD1 or TRBD2 (5 bases each). The germline V and J ends were trimmed by 5 bases and 7 bases, with 24 bases remaining between them. The V gene's germline CDR1 is MNHEY and CDR2 SMNVEV (reference sequence). This CDR3 has 16 amino acids. CDR3 nucleotide sequence: TGTGCCAGCAGTCCGTCCGGGGACCCACGGTATCAGGAGCAGTACTTC. Its translation is CASSPSGDPRYQEQYF.

CDR3 protein: CASSVAFSDGTDTQYF. The DNA for the CDR3 is TGTGCCAGCAGCGTAGCTTTCAGCGATGGCACAGATACGCAGTATTTT. The chain joins TRBV9 to TRBJ2-3; D is ambiguous. Trimming shortened V by 0 bases and J by 1 base, and 12 bases separated the two germline ends. There are 16 residues in the CDR3. Germline CDR1 and CDR2: SGDLS and YYNGEE.

This clonotype was picked up many times. V is TRBV9 and J is TRBJ2-3; 7 nucleotides line up with TRBD2. V dropped 0 bases and J dropped 4; count of bases not matched to a gene: 5. Germline CDR1 reads SGDLS; CDR2 reads YYNGEE. This CDR3 is built from 15 residues. The CDR3 loop reads CASSVGEGTADTQYF. The CDR3 nucleotides read TGTGCCAGCAGCGTAGGGGAGGGCACCGCAGATACGCAGTATTTT.

This clonotype has only a few counts. V usage is TRBV7-8 and J usage is TRBJ2-7; D may be TRBD1 (6 bases). The V end lost 7 bases, the J end lost 5 bases, and 15 bases lay between the germline ends. The CDR3 length is 13 residues. Germline values: CDR1 SGHVS, CDR2 FQNEAQ. CDR3 DNA: TGTGCCAGCAACCACGGAAGGGGGAACGAGCAGTACTTC. Its protein is CASNHGRGNEQYF.

This clonotype was counted a few times. The chain is built from TRBV29-1 and TRBJ2-7, with 10 bases that match TRBD2. The CDR3 sequence is 14 residues long. J lost 6 bases, V lost 4 bases, and 9 bases had no gene match. Germline lookup yields CDR1 SQVTM and CDR2 ANQGSEA. The CDR3: CSVGGAGGIGEQYF. In DNA, the CDR3 is TGCAGCGTTGGGGGAGCGGGAGGGATCGGCGAGCAGTACTTC.

The chain links TRBV7-2 to TRBJ1-3; D possibly corresponds to TRBD1 (5 bases). Trimming shortened V by 1 base and J by 3 bases, and 10 bases separated the two germline ends. The CDR3 covers 15 residues. Germline assignment: CDR1 SGHTA and CDR2 FQGNSA. CDR3 amino acids: CASSLGVQGGNTIYF. Here the CDR3 DNA reads TGTGCCAGCAGCTTAGGGGTGCAGGGTGGAAACACCATATATTTT.

This clonotype was recorded a few times. This CDR3 is CSVEESGQFF. DNA for the CDR3: TGCAGCGTTGAAGAATCGGGGCAGTTCTTC. The chain uses TRBV29-1 and TRBJ2-1; D gene uncertain. This CDR3 region has 10 residues. CDR1 and CDR2 (germline): SQVTM, ANQGSEA. The germline V and J ends were trimmed by 0 bases and 12 bases, with 6 bases remaining between them.

This chain joins TRBV11-1 and TRBJ1-1; 7 bases map to TRBD1. V shed 5 bases, J shed 1 base, and the junction held 16 bases outside the gene matches. This CDR3 has 18 residues. Germline V CDR1 and CDR2: SGHAT, FQDESV (reference sequence). CDR3 bases: TGTGCCAGCAGCGCGGGACAGAATCCAGTATATAAGAACACTGAAGCTTTCTTT. Protein product: CASSAGQNPVYKNTEAFF.

A few counts support this clonotype. The V gene is TRBV7-2, the J gene TRBJ2-5; D is ambiguous. Trimming left V 1 base short and J 0 bases short, with 12 bases between. From germline, CDR1 is SGHTA and CDR2 FQGNSA. This CDR3 is built from 16 residues. CDR3 region: CASSLEGRGYQETQYF. The CDR3 coding sequence is TGTGCCAGCAGCTTAGAAGGTCGAGGCTACCAAGAGACCCAGTACTTC.

This clonotype was detected only a few times. The CDR3 here is CASSLAEGALMGVLTF. In DNA, the CDR3 is TGCGCCAGCAGCTTGGCGGAGGGGGCTTTGATGGGCGTCCTGACTTTC. The chain joins TRBV5-1 to TRBJ2-6; a possible D gene is TRBD1 (7 bases). CDR3 size: 16 residues. The V gene lost 0 bases and the J gene lost 12 bases, with 19 bases spanning the gap. Germline values: CDR1 SGHRS, CDR2 YFSETQ.

This clonotype has more than one count but fewer than ten. V and J are TRBV5-6 and TRBJ2-7; unclear D gene. The V end was cut by 3 bases, the J end by 3 bases, with 10 bases between. Germline CDR1 SGHDT, CDR2 YYEEEE. The CDR3 is 13 residues long. CDR3 in amino acids: CASSSTRIYEQYF. The CDR3 DNA reads TGTGCCAGCAGCTCGACACGGATCTACGAGCAGTACTTC.

This clonotype was counted ten times or more. The chain joins TRBV29-1 to TRBJ2-1, with TRBD2 matching over 9 bases. Germline V gives CDR1 SQVTM, CDR2 ANQGSEA. The CDR3 extends over 13 amino acids. Trimming took 4 bases from V and 8 from J; bases not matched to a gene: 6. In DNA, the CDR3 is TGCAGCGTTGCGGGACTAGCTGTAGATGAGCAGTTCTTC. Encoded protein: CSVAGLAVDEQFF.

In this sample, this clonotype turned up once. At one end the junction does not follow the germline gene, possibly because of a read error. The chain is built from TRBV3-1 and TRBJ2-6; tentatively, D is TRBD2 (7 bases). The CDR3 is 17 amino acids. Germline V gene lookup returns CDR1 LGHDT and CDR2 YNNKEL (reference sequence). CDR3 residues: CASNQGGAYSGANVLTF. CDR3 coding DNA: TGTGCCAGCAACCAAGGGGGGGCTTACTCTGGGGCCAACGTCCTGACTTTC.

CDR3 in amino acids: CASSQGSEINQPQHF. CDR3 bases: TGTGCCAGCAGCCAGGGGTCGGAGATCAATCAGCCCCAGCATTTT. The chain recombines TRBV7-9 with TRBJ1-5, with a possible D match to TRBD1 (6 bases). The CDR3 spans 15 residues. V was shortened by 5 bases and J by 3 bases, with 14 bases between the two germline ends. Germline V gene lookup returns CDR1 SEHNR and CDR2 FQNEAQ (reference sequence).

This rearrangement joins TRBV29-1 to TRBJ2-1; TRBD2 matches at 13 bases. The V gene's germline CDR1 is SQVTM and CDR2 ANQGSEA. CDR3 length: 14 residues. V trimming: 2 bases; J trimming: 7 bases; junction bases outside the gene matches: 2. CDR3 nucleotides: TGCAGCGTTGAAAAGGGACTAGCGGGAAATGAGCAGTTCTTC. Residues: CSVEKGLAGNEQFF.

The J gene is TRBJ2-1, the V gene TRBV4-3; 12 bases are a match to TRBD2. Germline loops: CDR1 LGHNA, CDR2 YSLEER. This CDR3 region has 19 residues. Trimming at V came to 2 bases and at J to 3 bases, leaving 11 bases not matched to a gene. CDR3 amino acids: CASSQSKGTSGSYYNEQFF. The CDR3 nucleotides read TGCGCCAGCAGCCAATCAAAGGGGACTAGCGGGTCCTACTACAATGAGCAGTTCTTC.

This clonotype has just a few counts. The chain is built from TRBV5-1 and TRBJ1-3, with unresolved D. Germline V gene sequence: CDR1 SGHRS, CDR2 YFSETQ. CDR3 length: 15 residues. The V end lost 0 bases, the J end lost 4 bases, and 11 bases lay between the germline ends. The CDR3 here is CASSLDSGSGNTIYF. CDR3 nucleotide sequence: TGCGCCAGCAGCTTGGACAGCGGGTCCGGAAACACCATATATTTT. The variable domain in full, with the rest retrieved from reference TRBV5-1 and TRBJ1-3, is KAGVTQTPRYLIKTRGQQVTLSCSPISGHRSVSWYQQTPGQGLQFLFEYFSETQRNKGNFPGRFSGRQFSNSRSEMNVSTLELGDSALYLCASSLDSGSGNTIYFGEGSWLTVV.

V and J are TRBV6-1 and TRBJ2-1; no definite D call. Trimming shortened V by 3 bases and J by 7 bases, and 16 bases separated the two germline ends. Germline V gives CDR1 MNHNS, CDR2 SASEGT. The CDR3 is made up of 15 amino acids. The CDR3 DNA is TGTGCCAGCAGTGACCGTTACCGCTTAGAAAATGAGCAGTTCTTC. Translation: CASSDRYRLENEQFF.

This chain uses TRBV19 with TRBJ2-7, with 7 bases aligning to TRBD1. The germline V gene has CDR1 LNHDA and CDR2 SQIVND (reference sequence). Trimming at V came to 3 bases and at J to 6 bases, leaving 8 bases not matched to a gene. CDR3 length equals 14 residues. The CDR3 spells CASSIGPGTAEQYF. In nucleotides, the CDR3 is TGTGCCAGTAGTATTGGCCCGGGGACAGCCGAGCAGTACTTC.

This clonotype was counted between two and nine times. The J gene is TRBJ2-1, the V gene TRBV27, with D perhaps matching TRBD1 (7 bases). The CDR3 covers 16 residues. V lost 0 bases, J lost 5 bases, and 14 bases lay in between. The V gene's germline CDR1 is MNHEY and CDR2 SMNVEV (reference sequence). The CDR3 loop reads CASSLSEGAGNNEQFF. The DNA for the CDR3 is TGTGCCAGCAGTTTATCGGAGGGGGCAGGAAACAATGAGCAGTTCTTC.

This clonotype was observed many times. CDR3 DNA sequence: TGCAGTGCTAGAGCTGGAGAACGGGGGTACCAAGAGACCCAGTACTTC. Translation: CSARAGERGYQETQYF. The rearrangement links TRBV20-1 to TRBJ2-5, with D possibly matching TRBD2 (6 bases). Trimming took 1 base from V and 0 from J, leaving 15 bases between them. This CDR3 has 16 residues. Germline V gene sequence: CDR1 DFQATT, CDR2 SNEGSKA (reference sequence).

The CDR3 reads CASSFLGGDTQYF. The CDR3 nucleotides read TGTGCCAGCAGTTTCCTCGGAGGGGATACGCAGTATTTT. The chain recombines TRBV27 with TRBJ2-3, with a possible D match to TRBD2 (6 bases). This CDR3 spans 13 amino acids. Germline V gene data show CDR1 as MNHEY and CDR2 as SMNVEV (reference sequence). Trimming cost V 3 bases and J 6 bases, with 10 bases left between them.